Listed here are 26 T cell receptor beta chains from one sample, sequenced in a study of tumor-infiltrating lymphocytes in primary liver carcinoma. Starting material for RNA and DNA co-extraction consisted of roughly 19-30 mg of unsorted bulk tissue. Constant-region priming of roughly 490 ng total RNA yielded TCR beta cDNA. ARM-PCR, slightly modified, supplied the TCR beta libraries through three nested multiplex PCR rounds. In the first two PCR rounds, TRBV1-TRBV30 forward primers were paired with a C-beta reverse primer, and each round lasted approximately 10 cycles. In TCRdb, the multiplex PCR reads were re-called with MiXCR into one record per CDR3 protein. The data contain 52,000 or so distinct CDR3 sequences, approximately 80% of them singletons. Material for sequencing was liver tumor tissue from sampling region 5. Subset here: tumor region T5, tumor centre. These receptors were obtained from a man aged 35 to 55 with primary liver carcinoma and hepatitis B virus infection.

Details on this clonotype: The junction shows a germline mismatch at one end, possibly a read error. This chain joins TRBV29-1 and TRBJ2-7, with 8 nucleotides matching TRBD2. Germline CDR1 and CDR2: SQVTM and ANQGSEA. The CDR3 totals 12 residues. The CDR3 bases are TGCAGCTCCCTGACTAGCGACCACGAACAGTGCTTC. The encoded protein is CSSLTSDHEQCF.

The chain has TRBV29-1 and TRBJ1-1; TRBD1 is a possible D gene (5 bases). This CDR3 comprises 15 residues. V was pared by 4 bases and J by 4 bases, with 19 bases between. Germline CDR1 and CDR2: SQVTM and ANQGSEA. CDR3 sequence reads: CSVASGWGMTTEAFF. CDR3 coding DNA: TGCAGCGTTGCCTCAGGGTGGGGCATGACCACTGAAGCTTTCTTT.

As for this clonotype: One end of the junction does not line up with germline, which may come from a read error. The rearrangement uses TRBV29-1 and TRBJ2-1, with 14 bases that match TRBD2. The CDR3 is made up of 15 amino acids. The germline V gene has CDR1 SQVTM and CDR2 ANQGSEA. CDR3 DNA: TGCAGCGTTGGACTAGCGGGAGGGTTCTACAATGAGGAACTCTTC. This translates into CSVGLAGGFYNEELF.

Concerning this clonotype: The junction differs from germline at one of its ends, possibly a read error. This chain joins TRBV29-1 and TRBJ2-3; tentatively, D is TRBD2 (5 bases). CDR1 and CDR2 (germline): SQVTM, ANQGSEA. The CDR3 totals 13 residues. The CDR3 is CSVRTGNGDTQYF. CDR3 DNA: TGTAGCGTCCGGACGGGGAACGGAGATACGCAGTATTTT.

As to this clonotype: An end of the junction differs from the germline gene, which may be a read error. The chain recombines TRBV5-6 with TRBJ1-2; D is perhaps TRBD1 (5 bases). This CDR3 has 16 residues. Germline values: CDR1 SGHDT, CDR2 YYEEEE. The CDR3 loop reads CASSHNYRDSNYSYTF. The DNA for the CDR3 is TGTGCCAGCAGCCACAATTACCGGGACTCTAACTATAGCTACACCTTC.

A few counts support this clonotype. V is TRBV4-3 and J is TRBJ2-3, with 9 bases fitting TRBD1. Germline CDR1 and CDR2: LGHNA and YSLEER. The CDR3 runs to 14 residues. CDR3 amino acids: CVSSRGQGPDTQYF. CDR3 coding DNA: TGCGTCAGTAGCCGGGGACAGGGCCCAGATACGCAGTATTTT.

On this clonotype itself: One junction end disagrees with the germline gene, perhaps due to a read error. The chain recombines TRBV28 with TRBJ2-1, with 12 positions matching TRBD2. CDR1 MDHEN and CDR2 SYDVKM come from the germline V gene. The CDR3 totals 18 residues. For the CDR3, the DNA is TGTGCCAGCGGTCCCCTCGGTCTAGCGGGAGGGCCCTACAATGAGCAGTTCTTT. It encodes CASGPLGLAGGPYNEQFF.

A remark on this clonotype: Sequence at one end of the junction differs from germline and may be a read error. The chain joins TRBV14 to TRBJ2-1; TRBD2 agrees at 8 bases. Looked up from germline, CDR1 is SGHDN and CDR2 is FVKESK. The CDR3 is made up of 16 amino acids. CDR3 protein: CASSAIAGWANNEEFF. CDR3 sequence (DNA): TGTGCCAGCAGTGCCATAGCGGGATGGGCAAACAATGAGGAGTTCTTC. Using reference TRBV14 and TRBJ2-1 for the parts outside the CDR3, the full variable domain is EAGVTQFPSHSVIEKGQTVTLRCDPISGHDNLYWYRRVMGKEIKFLLHFVKESKQDESGMPNNRFLAERTGGTYSTLKVQPAELEDSGVYFCASSAIAGWANNEEFFGPGTRLTVL.

Regarding this clonotype: The junction and the germline gene differ at one end; a read error may be behind it. This chain uses TRBV6-5 with TRBJ2-1; the D gene is possibly TRBD2 (5 bases). CDR1 is MNHEY, CDR2 SVGAGI, per germline. This CDR3 contains 13 residues. The CDR3 protein is CVSTSSGSDEQFF. In DNA form, the CDR3 reads TGTGTCAGCACTTCTAGTGGGAGCGATGAGCAGTTCTTC.

This clonotype was seen ten or more times. This sequence joins TRBV7-8 and TRBJ2-1, with no clear D. CDR1 is SGHVS and CDR2 is FQNEAQ in the germline V gene. V lost 1 base to trimming and J lost 4 bases, with 11 bases between them. This CDR3 spans 15 amino acids. The DNA for the CDR3 is TGTGCCAGCAGCTTAGTGGATTTTTCTTACAATGAGCAGTTCTTC. Translating it yields CASSLVDFSYNEQFF.

Of note for this clonotype: An end of the junction differs from the germline gene, which may be a read error. The rearrangement uses TRBV11-1 and TRBJ2-2, with TRBD1 as a possible D gene (5 bases). The CDR3 extends over 15 amino acids. The germline V gene encodes CDR1 SGHAT and CDR2 FQDESV (reference sequence). As DNA, the CDR3 is TGTGCCGGCAGCTATACAGGATCTTTCCCCGGGGAGCTGTTTTTT. It is translated as CAGSYTGSFPGELFF.

Details on this clonotype: The conserved final phenylalanine or tryptophan is absent from the CDR3, which likely points to a read error. The V call is TRBV11-3, the J call TRBJ2-7; possibly TRBD1 or TRBD2 for D (5 bases each). Germline-derived CDR1 and CDR2 are SGHNT and YENEEA. The CDR3 covers 15 residues. CDR3 DNA sequence: TGTGCCGGCAGCTTAGAAGGACGGGGCGGCCACGAACAGTACTAC. Its protein is CAGSLEGRGGHEQYY.

With regard to this clonotype: Germline is not matched at one junction end, which may reflect a read error. CDR3 residues: CASSTRGPGLQFF. CDR3 sequence (DNA): TGTGCTAGCAGCACCCGTGGGCCCGGACTACAGTTCTTC. The chain links TRBV11-3 to TRBJ2-1, with D maybe TRBD2 (6 bases). Per the germline V gene, CDR1 is SGHNT and CDR2 is YENEEA. The CDR3 is 13 amino acids. Filled out from reference TRBV11-3 and TRBJ2-1, the complete variable domain reads EAGVVQSPRYKIIEKKQPVAFWCNPISGHNTLYWYLQNLGQGPELLIRYENEEAVDDSQLPKDRFSAERLKGVDSTLKIQPAELGDSAVYLCASSTRGPGLQFFGPGTRLTVL.

Remarks on this clonotype: Being one base from a much bigger clone, this may be a read error. This chain links TRBV19 with TRBJ1-1, with 8 bases identical to TRBD1. The CDR3 sequence is 14 residues long. Germline V CDR1 and CDR2: LNHDA, SQIVND (reference sequence). Trimming removed 7 bases from V and 6 bases from J; junction bases left unmatched: 10. The DNA for the CDR3 is TGTGCCAGTACTAAGGTGCAGGGGGCGGCTGAAGCTTTCTTT. Translation gives CASTKVQGAAEAFF.

This rearrangement joins TRBV6-4 to TRBJ2-3; TRBD1 agrees at 7 bases. Germline V gene data show CDR1 as MRHNA and CDR2 as SNTAGT. After removal of 7 bases from V and 5 bases from J, the junction contained 9 bases not matched to a gene. The CDR3 is 14 amino acids. CDR3 DNA: TGTGCCAGCAATGCCGCAGGGGGTAGAGATACGCAGTATTTT. Protein sequence: CASNAAGGRDTQYF.

This clonotype is categorized as medium-sized. The chain recombines TRBV5-1 with TRBJ2-7; the D gene is possibly TRBD2 (5 bases). The CDR3 loop spans 13 amino acids. Trimming removed 5 bases from V and 4 bases from J, with 13 bases in between. Germline V lookup: CDR1 SGHRS, CDR2 YFSETQ. The CDR3 region is CASREPTSYEQYF. As DNA, the CDR3 is TGCGCCAGCAGGGAACCTACTAGTTACGAGCAGTACTTC.

This clonotype turned up a few times. A much larger clonotype is one base distant, so this may be a read error. The V and J genes are TRBV7-9 and TRBJ2-1, with TRBD2 identical over 10 bases. Germline values: CDR1 SEHNR, CDR2 FQNEAQ (reference sequence). The CDR3 length is 14 residues. DNA for the CDR3: TGTGCCAGCAGCGGCCCACTAGCGGGGAATGAGCTGTTCTTC. Protein: CASSGPLAGNELFF.

Comment on this clonotype: The junction shows a germline mismatch at one end, possibly a read error. The chain is built from TRBV28 and TRBJ2-7; TRBD1 aligns across 10 bases. Germline CDR1 reads MDHEN; CDR2 reads SYDVKM. This CDR3 spans 15 amino acids. CDR3 sequence: CSSSITGQGINEQYF. As DNA, the CDR3 is TGTTCCAGCAGTATCACGGGACAGGGGATTAACGAGCAATACTTC. The full variable domain, its missing parts supplied by reference TRBV28 and TRBJ2-7, is DVKVTQSSRYLVKRTGEKVFLECVQDMDHENMFWYRQDPGLGLRLIYFSYDVKMKEKGDIPEGYSVSREKKERFSLILESASTNQTSMYLCSSSITGQGINEQYFGPGTRLTVT.

V usage is TRBV7-2 and J usage is TRBJ2-1; D might be TRBD2 (5 bases). This CDR3 has 14 amino acids. Germline lookup yields CDR1 SGHTA and CDR2 FQGNSA. V was trimmed by 0 bases and J by 6 bases, leaving 9 bases between them. The CDR3 protein is CASSLAEGANEQFF. CDR3 DNA: TGTGCCAGCAGCTTAGCAGAGGGAGCCAATGAGCAGTTCTTC.

A word on this clonotype: A read error may produce the germline difference seen at one junction end. This rearrangement joins TRBV11-1 to TRBJ2-4; the match to TRBD2 covers 8 bases. The CDR3 has 17 amino acids. Looked up from germline, CDR1 is SGHAT and CDR2 is FQDESV (reference sequence). The CDR3 coding sequence is TGTACCAGCAGCTGTCCTGGGACTAGTGGGACCAAAAACATTCAGTACTTC. Translating it yields CTSSCPGTSGTKNIQYF.

The chain combines TRBV5-1 with TRBJ2-1; 7 bases line up with TRBD1. Germline-derived CDR1 and CDR2 are SGHRS and YFSETQ. The CDR3 loop spans 15 amino acids. V lost 4 bases to trimming and J lost 4 bases; unmatched junction nucleotides: 8. The CDR3: CASSGDSGPYNEQFF. CDR3 sequence (DNA): TGCGCCAGCAGCGGGGACAGTGGCCCATACAATGAGCAGTTCTTC.

On this clonotype: A junction boundary mismatches the germline segment, possibly from a read error. This chain uses TRBV12-3 or TRBV12-4 with TRBJ2-1; perhaps TRBD2 as D (7 bases). The CDR3 has 16 residues. CDR3 in amino acids: CVSSFRTSGQGSEQFF. CDR3 DNA: TGTGTCAGCAGTTTTAGGACTAGTGGGCAGGGGAGTGAGCAGTTCTTC.

V is TRBV6-6 and J is TRBJ2-3; no firm D call. This CDR3 contains 12 residues. Germline V CDR1 and CDR2: MNHNY, SVGAGI (reference sequence). V lost 7 bases to trimming and J lost 2 bases, with 7 bases between them. The CDR3 region is CASIANTDTQYF. The CDR3 region has the DNA TGTGCCAGCATCGCCAACACAGATACGCAGTATTTT.

This clonotype is a singleton in its sample. Sequence at one end of the junction differs from germline and may be a read error. The chain is built from TRBV6-2 or TRBV6-3 and TRBJ2-1; D assignment may be TRBD1 or TRBD2 (5 bases each). The CDR3 is made up of 16 amino acids. The germline CDR1 and CDR2 sequences are MNHEY and SVGEGT. CDR3 bases: TGTGCCAGCAGTCCGCCGGGACGGGGCTCCTACAATGAGCGGTTCTTC. As protein: CASSPPGRGSYNERFF.

This clonotype appeared once. Here the CDR3 omits its conserved ending phenylalanine or tryptophan, so a read error is the likely source. The genes are TRBV29-1 and TRBJ2-6; D may be TRBD1 (6 bases). The CDR3 runs 13 residues. The germline V gene has CDR1 SQVTM and CDR2 ANQGSEA. The CDR3 loop is CSVAGAGANLLTL. DNA of the CDR3: TGCAGCGTTGCAGGGGCCGGGGCCAACCTCCTGACTTTG.

In regard to this clonotype: The junction departs from the called germline gene at one end, perhaps through a read error. V is TRBV5-1 and J is TRBJ1-1; 8 bases are a match to TRBD1. Germline assignment: CDR1 SGHRS and CDR2 YFSETQ. The CDR3 is 13 amino acids. The DNA of the CDR3 is TGCGCCAGCCGCCCGCAGGGGGCTGGGAGAGCTTTATTT. Translated: CASRPQGAGRALF.